This TCR beta chain was sequenced during a study of liver allograft versus peripheral blood T cells. Overall study context: Intrahepatic T cell receptor repertoires from transplanted livers were compared against repertoires in recipients' peripheral blood. Whole-study results and caveats: Differences were reported between the T cell receptor repertoires inside liver allografts and those that were detected in peripheral blood.

As regards this clonotype: Its cognate antigen is unknown.

TCRdb used MiXCR to reprocess the reads, holding one entry per CDR3 protein. The table lists some 9,100 distinct CDR3 sequences, about 18% of them singletons. Germline V CDR1 and CDR2: GTSNPN, SVGIG (reference sequence). The CDR3 contains 13 residues. V gave up 5 bases and J gave up 7 bases; unmatched junction bases: 8. The origin of this receptor is a human patient who had a liver transplant. Some T cells here may be from the graft donor. The V and J genes are TRBV30 and TRBJ1-5; 7 bases are shared with TRBD1. The CDR3 sequence: CAWGKGGGQPQHF. CDR3 DNA: TGTGCCTGGGGCAAAGGGGGCGGGCAGCCCCAGCATTTT.